The 9 T cell receptor beta chains below come from one sample, sequenced in a study of T-cell reconstitution after alpha-beta-depleted transplantation in children. Using unique molecular identifiers, the investigators prepared the TCRbeta library. One entry per CDR3 protein, called by TCRdb with MiXCR from the PCR reads. The table records 200,000 to 300,000 distinct CDR3 sequences, approximately 24% of them present only once. Material: PBMCs, mostly from graft donor cells, obtained 360 days after TCRalphabeta/CD19-depleted stem cell transplant. These receptors were collected from a female patient aged 2-15 years who had a stem cell transplant for congenital amegakaryocytic thrombocytopenia, so the T cells may come from the graft donor.

This clonotype was detected a few times. The rearrangement links TRBV18 to TRBJ2-1; 7 bases agree with TRBD2. This CDR3 region has 14 residues. From germline, CDR1 is KGHSH and CDR2 LQKENI. With V trimmed by 2 bases and J by 7 bases, 5 bases remained unmatched. CDR3 in amino acids: CASSPARGVNEQFF. The CDR3, as DNA: TGTGCCAGCTCACCAGCTCGGGGGGTAAATGAGCAGTTCTTC.

CDR3 residues: CASSQGRQTYNEQFF. The CDR3, as DNA: TGTGCCAGCAGCCAAGGCCGGCAGACCTACAATGAGCAGTTCTTC. J is TRBJ2-1 and V is TRBV4-2, with D hard to call. The germline gives CDR1 LGHNA, CDR2 YNFKEQ. Trimming took off 1 base at V and 2 bases at J, with 9 bases between the two ends. The CDR3 spans 15 residues.

The chain couples TRBV28 to TRBJ2-1; 8 nucleotides match TRBD2. This CDR3 region has 15 residues. Germline V gene lookup returns CDR1 MDHEN and CDR2 SYDVKM. V gave up 8 bases and J gave up 1 base; unmatched junction bases: 7. This chain's CDR3 is CASVGGARSYNEQFF. DNA for the CDR3: TGTGCCAGCGTCGGGGGGGCCAGGTCCTACAATGAGCAGTTCTTC.

In this sample, this clonotype turned up a few times. The chain combines TRBV7-2 with TRBJ2-4; no firm D call. With 3 bases removed from V and 2 bases from J, the gap between germline ends came to 8 bases. Germline CDR1 is SGHTA and CDR2 is FQGNSA. The CDR3 sequence is 14 residues long. The DNA for the CDR3 is TGTGCCAGCAGCTTCGTCGTATCCAAAAACATTCAGTACTTC. Translating gives CASSFVVSKNIQYF.

This chain uses TRBV6-5 with TRBJ2-2, with D tentatively TRBD2 (5 bases). Germline lookup yields CDR1 MNHEY and CDR2 SVGAGI. The V and J ends lost 0 bases and 6 bases respectively, with 11 bases between them. The CDR3 contains 15 residues. CDR3 sequence (DNA): TGTGCCAGCAGTTACTCGCATACTAGTTCCGGGGAGCTGTTTTTT. It yields the protein CASSYSHTSSGELFF.

This clonotype has only a few counts. This chain joins TRBV28 and TRBJ2-2; 8 nucleotides line up with TRBD1. Per the germline V gene, CDR1 is MDHEN and CDR2 is SYDVKM. The CDR3 is made up of 13 amino acids. J was trimmed by 10 bases and V by 5 bases; bases with no gene match: 6. This CDR3 is CASSPDRGLELFF. In DNA form, the CDR3 reads TGTGCCAGCAGTCCAGACAGGGGATTGGAGCTGTTTTTT. The full variable domain, with the rest looked up from reference TRBV28 and TRBJ2-2, is DVKVTQSSRYLVKRTGEKVFLECVQDMDHENMFWYRQDPGLGLRLIYFSYDVKMKEKGDIPEGYSVSREKKERFSLILESASTNQTSMYLCASSPDRGLELFFGEGSRLTVL.

This clonotype has at least ten counts. The V gene is TRBV10-3, the J gene TRBJ2-1; D unclear. The CDR3 has 11 residues. V was cut by 7 bases and J by 6 bases, with 7 bases left in between. Germline V CDR1 and CDR2: ENHRY, SYGVKD. The CDR3 sequence: CAIMVSNEQFF. The DNA of the CDR3 is TGTGCCATCATGGTCAGCAATGAGCAGTTCTTC.

This clonotype was counted a few times. The rearrangement links TRBV11-2 to TRBJ2-3; D might be TRBD2 (6 bases). The germline gives CDR1 SGHAT, CDR2 FQNNGV. The CDR3 has 17 residues. V was pared by 2 bases and J by 2 bases, with 17 bases between. CDR3 nucleotide sequence: TGTGCCAGCAGCTTAAGAGGGTGGGACTGGAACACAGATACGCAGTATTTT. Its translation is CASSLRGWDWNTDTQYF. Full variable domain (missing parts from reference TRBV11-2 and TRBJ2-3): EAGVAQSPRYKIIEKRQSVAFWCNPISGHATLYWYQQILGQGPKLLIQFQNNGVVDDSQLPKDRFSAERLKGVDSTLKIQPAKLEDSAVYLCASSLRGWDWNTDTQYFGPGTRLTVL.

This chain connects TRBV18 to TRBJ2-2; D remains unclear. CDR1 KGHSH and CDR2 LQKENI come from the germline V gene. This CDR3 spans 13 amino acids. Trimming removed 2 bases from V and 4 bases from J, with 5 bases in between. CDR3 sequence reads: CASSPSSTGELFF. Written as DNA, the CDR3 is TGTGCCAGCTCACCATCGAGCACCGGGGAGCTGTTTTTT. The full variable domain, completed using reference TRBV18 and TRBJ2-2, is NAGVMQNPRHLVRRRGQEARLRCSPMKGHSHVYWYRQLPEEGLKFMVYLQKENIIDESGMPKERFSAEFPKEGPSILRIQQVVRGDSAAYFCASSPSSTGELFFGEGSRLTVL.